This entry lists 18 T cell receptor beta chains sequenced from one sample in a study of blood T cell repertoires in COVID-19 (TCRdb year 2020). The method behind the library was the immunoSEQ multiplex PCR assay. Sourced from immuneACCESS, this table was stored by TCRdb with only in-frame sequences that have V and J called. A share of the clones is absent; for the studies checked, an unresolved V gene accounts for under half, and the remainder has no known explanation. The sample profile shows some 90,000 clones; roughly 80% of them were found once. The biggest ten clones account for about an eighth of the sample. The specimen was peripheral blood. Every receptor here comes from a human donor in a cohort sampled during active COVID-19.

The chain links TRBV2 to TRBJ1-6, with D possibly matching TRBD1 (6 bases). The CDR3 totals 14 residues. Trimming took off 2 bases at V and 13 bases at J, with 15 bases between the two ends. Germline loops: CDR1 SNHLY, CDR2 FYNNEI. The CDR3 reads CASSERTAFKPLHF. The CDR3 DNA is TGTGCCAGCAGTGAACGGACAGCCTTCAAGCCCCTCCACTTT. The whole variable domain, filled in from reference TRBV2 and TRBJ1-6, reads EPEVTQTPSHQVTQMGQEVILRCVPISNHLYFYWYRQILGQKVEFLVSFYNNEISEKSEIFDDQFSVERPDGSNFTLKIRSTKLEDSAMYFCASSERTAFKPLHFGNGTRLTVT.

A few counts support this clone. The gene calls are TRBV30 and TRBJ2-2, with 7 positions matching TRBD2. CDR3 size: 15 residues. The V and J ends lost 2 bases and 1 base, in that order; junction bases with no gene match: 4. Germline V lookup: CDR1 GTSNPN, CDR2 SVGIG (reference sequence). CDR3 region: CAWSRGRVNTGELFF. The CDR3 DNA is TGTGCCTGGAGTAGAGGGAGGGTGAACACCGGGGAGCTGTTTTTT.

The chain recombines TRBV5-6 with TRBJ1-4, with D unclear. Trimming left V 5 bases short and J 7 bases short, with 18 bases between. Germline-derived CDR1 and CDR2 are SGHDT and YYEEEE. CDR3 length: 15 residues. CDR3 bases: TGTGCCAGCAGTTTCCCGACATCGGGATTTGAAAAACTGTTTTTT. It yields the protein CASSFPTSGFEKLFF. Together with reference TRBV5-6 and TRBJ1-4, the CDR3 gives the full variable domain: DAGVTQSPTHLIKTRGQQVTLRCSPKSGHDTVSWYQQALGQGPQFIFQYYEEEERQRGNFPDRFSGHQFPNYSSELNVNALLLGDSALYLCASSFPTSGFEKLFFGSGTQLSVL.

Here the CDR3 reads CASSTSVASGSNEQFF. CDR3 nucleotide sequence: TGTGCCAGCAGCACGTCCGTGGCTAGCGGAAGCAATGAGCAGTTCTTC. V and J are TRBV11-3 and TRBJ2-1, with 7 bases that match TRBD2. This CDR3 contains 16 residues. Per germline, CDR1 SGHNT and CDR2 YENEEA. Trimming took 5 bases from V and 6 from J; bases not matched to a gene: 13.

The V gene is TRBV7-6, the J gene TRBJ2-5, with 8 bases fitting TRBD2. Germline assignment: CDR1 SGHVS and CDR2 FNYEAQ. CDR3 length: 15 residues. Trimming removed 1 base from V and 2 bases from J; junction bases left unmatched: 3. For the CDR3, the DNA is TGTGCCAGCAGCTTAGGAACTAGCGGACAAGAGACCCAGTACTTC. The encoded protein is CASSLGTSGQETQYF.

Here the CDR3 DNA reads TGTGCCAGCAGCCAGGACAGAATGAATCAGCCCCAGCATTTT. This translates into CASSQDRMNQPQHF. V gene TRBV7-2 combines with J gene TRBJ1-5, with D maybe TRBD1 (6 bases). This CDR3 is built from 14 residues. Deletions cut 5 bases from V and 4 bases from J, with 12 bases between. Germline CDR1 reads SGHTA; CDR2 reads FQGNSA.

V gene TRBV6-4 combines with J gene TRBJ2-3; 9 positions match TRBD2. V shed 2 bases, J shed 8 bases, and the junction held 14 bases outside the gene matches. The CDR3 covers 17 residues. CDR1 and CDR2 (germline): MRHNA, SNTAGT. The CDR3 loop reads CASSDPSSGDPSGTQYF. CDR3 nucleotide sequence: TGTGCCAGCAGTGACCCCTCTAGCGGGGACCCGTCAGGTACGCAGTATTTT.

J is TRBJ1-1 and V is TRBV19; TRBD1 matches 7 bases. V lost 8 bases, J lost 6 bases, and 9 bases stayed unmatched. The CDR3 spans 13 residues. Germline CDR1 reads LNHDA; CDR2 reads SQIVND (reference sequence). The CDR3 nucleotides are TGTGCCAGTCGTGACAGGGTTTCGGCTGAAGCTTTCTTT. Protein product: CASRDRVSAEAFF.

The rearrangement joins TRBV29-1 to TRBJ2-3, with 8 nucleotides matching TRBD2. Germline V gene lookup returns CDR1 SQVTM and CDR2 ANQGSEA. The CDR3 covers 14 residues. The V gene end was trimmed by 5 bases and the J gene end by 6 bases; junction bases not matched to a gene: 10. CDR3 nucleotide sequence: TGCAGCGTTTTCGGGGGGGGAGACGCTGATACGCAGTATTTT. Amino acid sequence: CSVFGGGDADTQYF.

The chain carries TRBV6-5 and TRBJ1-2; D might be TRBD1 (6 bases). The CDR3 runs to 12 residues. Trimming pared 10 bases from V and 3 bases from J, leaving 12 bases between. Germline CDR1 reads MNHEY; CDR2 reads SVGAGI. CDR3 protein: CATRQADYGYTF. The CDR3 DNA follows: TGTGCCACCAGACAGGCGGACTATGGCTACACCTTC.

The chain uses TRBV7-2 and TRBJ1-5; unclear D gene. Germline CDR1 is SGHTA and CDR2 is FQGNSA. Trimming cost V 5 bases and J 1 base, with 12 bases left between them. There are 15 residues in the CDR3. This CDR3 reads CASSPMGGSNQPQHF. The CDR3 coding sequence is TGTGCCAGCAGCCCGATGGGAGGAAGCAATCAGCCCCAGCATTTT. Using reference TRBV7-2 and TRBJ1-5 for the parts outside the CDR3, the full variable domain is GAGVSQSPSNKVTEKGKDVELRCDPISGHTALYWYRQSLGQGLEFLIYFQGNSAPDKSGLPSDRFSAERTGGSVSTLTIQRTQQEDSAVYLCASSPMGGSNQPQHFGDGTRLSIL.

This chain connects TRBV3-1 (or the pseudogene TRBV3-2) to TRBJ2-3, with 7 bases lining up with TRBD1. CDR3 length: 16 amino acids. CDR1 is LGHDT, CDR2 YNNKEL, per germline (reference sequence). Trimming cost V 0 bases and J 0 bases; bases outside gene matches: 3. DNA for the CDR3: TGTGCCAGCAGCCAAGATCCAGGGGGTAGCACAGATACGCAGTATTTT. Protein: CASSQDPGGSTDTQYF.

The CDR3 DNA follows: TGTGCCAGCTCAGTGGGGAGTAATCAGCCCCAGCATTTT. Its translation: CASSVGSNQPQHF. This sequence joins TRBV18 and TRBJ1-5; D call uncertain. Germline values: CDR1 KGHSH, CDR2 LQKENI. The CDR3 is 13 residues long. Trimming removed 5 bases from V and 4 bases from J, with 9 bases in between.

V is TRBV6-4 and J is TRBJ1-2; D is undetermined. Germline loops: CDR1 MRHNA, CDR2 SNTAGT. The V gene lost 7 bases and the J gene lost 5 bases, with 8 bases spanning the gap. The CDR3 has 11 residues. Written as DNA, the CDR3 is TGTGCCAGCAAACAGATTTATGGCTACACCTTC. As protein: CASKQIYGYTF.

The chain combines TRBV28 with TRBJ1-4, with D possibly TRBD1 on 6 matching bases. Germline CDR1 is MDHEN and CDR2 is SYDVKM. The ends were cut back, 3 bases at V and 5 bases at J, with 19 bases in the middle. This CDR3 region has 17 residues. In nucleotides, the CDR3 is TGTGCCAGCAGTTTTCTCTCCGTGGGGGGGCCGAATGAAAAACTGTTTTTT. It translates to CASSFLSVGGPNEKLFF.

This clone was observed a few times. The chain recombines TRBV6-2 or TRBV6-3 with TRBJ2-1, with a possible D match to TRBD1 (5 bases). V was cut by 2 bases and J by 5 bases, with 10 bases left in between. There are 14 residues in the CDR3. Germline V gives CDR1 MNHEY, CDR2 SVGEGT. CDR3 in DNA: TGTGCCAGCAGTTACGGTAACAGGAACAATGAGCAGTTCTTC. It is translated as CASSYGNRNNEQFF.

The rearrangement uses TRBV7-8 and TRBJ2-7; TRBD2 aligns across 11 bases. V lost 4 bases to trimming and J lost 3 bases; unmatched junction nucleotides: 5. The CDR3 length is 15 residues. Germline V gene lookup returns CDR1 SGHVS and CDR2 FQNEAQ. The CDR3 DNA sequence: TGTGCCAGCAGCTCGGGACTAGCGGATTACTACGAGCAGTACTTC. As protein: CASSSGLADYYEQYF.

This clone was picked up one time. V gene TRBV7-2 combines with J gene TRBJ2-7, with 8 nucleotides matching TRBD1. V lost 5 bases to trimming and J lost 9 bases; unmatched junction nucleotides: 12. Per the germline V gene, CDR1 is SGHTA and CDR2 is FQGNSA. There are 14 residues in the CDR3. CDR3 amino acids: CASSQGQVLGAQYF. Written as DNA, the CDR3 is TGTGCCAGCAGCCAGGGACAGGTCCTGGGAGCGCAGTACTTC.